Below, 11 T cell receptor beta chains from the same sample are listed, as sequenced in a study of cytomegalovirus exposure and HLA in healthy donors. The PCR was carried out with 60 Vbeta primers and 13 Jbeta primers. Repertoires were generated with immunoSEQ multiplex PCR, while TCRdb's copy carries only in-frame clones and drops some. The sample shows around 150,000 clones, approximately 78% of them seen only once. The sample consisted of PBMCs. The source is a woman between 35 and 50 years old in good health and CMV-seropositive.

This chain connects TRBV30 to TRBJ1-1, with D tentatively TRBD1 (5 bases). CDR3 size: 14 residues. The germline V gene has CDR1 GTSNPN and CDR2 SVGIG (reference sequence). V was clipped by 4 bases and J by 4 bases, with 16 bases between them. CDR3 sequence (DNA): TGTGCCTGGATGGGCTACTGGGGCTCCACTGAAGCTTTCTTT. Encoded protein: CAWMGYWGSTEAFF.

The V gene is TRBV6-5, the J gene TRBJ1-3; D unresolved. Trimming cost V 6 bases and J 1 base, with 10 bases left between them. In germline, CDR1 is MNHEY, CDR2 SVGAGI. The CDR3 contains 14 residues. This CDR3 reads CASRPKNSGNTIYF. CDR3 sequence (DNA): TGTGCCAGCAGACCTAAAAATTCTGGAAACACCATATATTTT.

This chain links TRBV5-1 with TRBJ2-7, with a possible D match to TRBD2 (6 bases). This CDR3 contains 12 residues. Germline loops: CDR1 SGHRS, CDR2 YFSETQ. V was pared by 2 bases and J by 5 bases, with 8 bases between. The DNA for the CDR3 is TGCGCCAGCAGCTTAGGACTAAACGAGCAGTACTTC. Its protein product is CASSLGLNEQYF.

The rearrangement joins TRBV18 to TRBJ1-4; TRBD1 agrees at 7 bases. This CDR3 comprises 15 residues. With V trimmed by 5 bases and J by 8 bases, 11 bases remained unmatched. Germline CDR1 reads KGHSH; CDR2 reads LQKENI. DNA for the CDR3: TGTGCCAGCTCAACGCAGGGACAGTCGTCGGAAAAACTGTTTTTT. Encoded protein: CASSTQGQSSEKLFF. The variable domain in full, completed from reference TRBV18 and TRBJ1-4, reads NAGVMQNPRHLVRRRGQEARLRCSPMKGHSHVYWYRQLPEEGLKFMVYLQKENIIDESGMPKERFSAEFPKEGPSILRIQQVVRGDSAAYFCASSTQGQSSEKLFFGSGTQLSVL.

The chain employs TRBV19 and TRBJ1-1; perhaps TRBD1 as D (6 bases). From germline, CDR1 is LNHDA and CDR2 SQIVND (reference sequence). The CDR3 extends over 17 amino acids. With 4 bases removed from V and 5 bases from J, the gap between germline ends came to 23 bases. The CDR3 DNA reads TGTGCCAGTAGTAGACAAACTGGACAGCCCAGGAATACTGAAGCTTTCTTT. This codes for CASSRQTGQPRNTEAFF.

The chain combines TRBV28 with TRBJ2-5; 7 bases agree with TRBD1. Unmatched junction bases numbered 6, after V lost 6 bases and J lost 2 bases. The CDR3 runs 14 residues. CDR1 is MDHEN and CDR2 is SYDVKM in the germline V gene. The CDR3 DNA is TGTGCCAGCAGAGGGACAGTTCCTCAAGAGACCCAGTACTTC. It codes for CASRGTVPQETQYF. The whole variable domain, filled in from reference TRBV28 and TRBJ2-5, reads DVKVTQSSRYLVKRTGEKVFLECVQDMDHENMFWYRQDPGLGLRLIYFSYDVKMKEKGDIPEGYSVSREKKERFSLILESASTNQTSMYLCASRGTVPQETQYFGPGTRLLVL.

This chain joins TRBV5-4 and TRBJ1-4; D uncertain. The ends were cut back, 4 bases at V and 2 bases at J, with 9 bases in the middle. Germline V gene lookup returns CDR1 SGHNT and CDR2 YYREEE (reference sequence). CDR3 length: 14 amino acids. In nucleotides, the CDR3 is TGTGCCAGCAGCAACCGGAGCACTAATGAAAAACTGTTTTTT. Translating gives CASSNRSTNEKLFF.

The chain uses TRBV2 and TRBJ1-4; D may be TRBD1 (6 bases). This CDR3 is built from 14 residues. CDR1 and CDR2 from the germline V gene are SNHLY and FYNNEI. The V gene lost 11 bases and the J gene lost 0 bases, with 13 bases spanning the gap. The chain's CDR3 is CAGSQGATNEKLFF. CDR3 DNA sequence: TGTGCCGGATCACAGGGTGCAACTAATGAAAAACTGTTTTTT.

Only a few counts were recorded for this clone. The chain employs TRBV6-1 and TRBJ1-4, with TRBD1 matching over 8 bases. The CDR3 spans 14 residues. Germline assignment: CDR1 MNHNS and CDR2 SASEGT. V lost 7 bases to trimming and J lost 4 bases; unmatched junction nucleotides: 5. The CDR3 DNA is TGTGCCAGCAAAATGGACAGGGTTAATGAAAAACTGTTTTTT. Encoded protein: CASKMDRVNEKLFF.

This clone was detected only a few times. The chain uses TRBV10-2 and TRBJ1-5; D is unclear. Germline CDR1 is WSHSY and CDR2 is SAAADI. The CDR3 totals 14 residues. Trimming removed 0 bases at V and 4 bases at J, with 7 bases between. This chain's CDR3 is CASSESNRNQPQHF. The DNA of the CDR3 is TGCGCCAGCAGTGAGTCGAACCGGAATCAGCCCCAGCATTTT.

This chain links TRBV11-2 with TRBJ2-1; a weak D match, TRBD1 (6 bases). CDR3 length equals 14 residues. The germline V and J ends were trimmed by 2 bases and 4 bases, with 9 bases remaining between them. Germline V gene sequence: CDR1 SGHAT, CDR2 FQNNGV. CDR3 residues: CASSLQGLYNEQFF. The CDR3 DNA is TGTGCCAGCAGCTTACAGGGGTTGTACAATGAGCAGTTCTTC.